This T cell receptor (beta chain) was retrieved from a study of blood T cell repertoires in COVID-19. Study-level information: Italy, Spain and the United States were the sources of the convalescent and acute COVID-19 samples. In each case, the material was cDNA or gDNA derived from T cells, B-cell-depleted T cells, or PBMCs.

In the study's own analysis: Reference gene primer amplification gave estimated nucleated cell counts. Profiled with immunoSEQ multiplex PCR; TCRdb holds only in-frame clones, not every one. D and trimming come from the DNA, and the V and J calls and clone size come from that table. The sample contains 80,000 or so clones, 90% to 95% of which appear only once. The CDR3 runs to 15 residues. Losses at the gene ends were 4 bases for V and 6 bases for J; bases not matched to a gene: 7. From germline, CDR1 is SEHNR and CDR2 FQNEAQ (reference sequence). The chain recombines TRBV7-9 with TRBJ2-2, with 8 nucleotides matching TRBD1. Input material: peripheral blood. The clonotype was recovered from a woman between 45 and 60 years old in a cohort sampled during active COVID-19. The CDR3 sequence: CASSSQGAPAGELFF. Written as DNA, the CDR3 is TGTGCCAGCAGCTCTCAGGGGGCGCCGGCCGGGGAGCTGTTTTTT.